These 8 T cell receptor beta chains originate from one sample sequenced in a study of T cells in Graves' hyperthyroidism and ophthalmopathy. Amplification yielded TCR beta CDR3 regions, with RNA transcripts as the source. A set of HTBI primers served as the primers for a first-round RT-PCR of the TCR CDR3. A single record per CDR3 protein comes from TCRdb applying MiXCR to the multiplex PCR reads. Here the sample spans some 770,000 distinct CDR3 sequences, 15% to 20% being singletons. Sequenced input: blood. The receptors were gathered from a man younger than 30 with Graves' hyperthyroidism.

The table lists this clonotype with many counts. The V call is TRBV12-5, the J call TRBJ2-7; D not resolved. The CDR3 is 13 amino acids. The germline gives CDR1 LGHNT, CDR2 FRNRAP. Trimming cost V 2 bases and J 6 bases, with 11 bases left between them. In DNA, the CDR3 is TGTGCTAGTGGTTTGTTCTGGCCCGGCGAGCAGTACTTC. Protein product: CASGLFWPGEQYF.

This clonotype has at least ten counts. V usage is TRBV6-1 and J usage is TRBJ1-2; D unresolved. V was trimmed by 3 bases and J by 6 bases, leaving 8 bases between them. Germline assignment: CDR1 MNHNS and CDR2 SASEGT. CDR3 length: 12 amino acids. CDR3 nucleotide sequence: TGTGCCAGCAGTGACCAGTCCCATGGCTACACCTTC. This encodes CASSDQSHGYTF.

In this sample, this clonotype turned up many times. In nucleotides, the CDR3 is TGTGCCAGCAGTGCCCGGACTAGCGGCACAGATACGCAGTATTTT. It codes for CASSARTSGTDTQYF. The chain has TRBV6-1 and TRBJ2-3; TRBD2 matches 9 bases. The CDR3 runs 15 residues. Trimming removed 4 bases from V and 1 base from J; junction bases left unmatched: 3. The germline V gene encodes CDR1 MNHNS and CDR2 SASEGT.

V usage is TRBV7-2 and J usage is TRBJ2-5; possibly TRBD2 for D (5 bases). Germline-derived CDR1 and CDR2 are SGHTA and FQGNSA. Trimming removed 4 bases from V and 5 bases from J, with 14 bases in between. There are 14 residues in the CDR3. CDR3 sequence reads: CASSSDPRGETQYF. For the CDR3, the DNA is TGTGCCAGCAGCTCTGACCCGCGAGGGGAGACCCAGTACTTC.

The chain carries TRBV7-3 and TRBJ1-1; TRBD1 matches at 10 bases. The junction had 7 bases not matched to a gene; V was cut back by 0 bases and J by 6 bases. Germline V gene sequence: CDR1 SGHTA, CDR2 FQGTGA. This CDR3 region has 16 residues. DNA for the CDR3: TGTGCCAGCAGCTTAACGCCGGGACAGGGGTCCCCTGAAGCTTTCTTT. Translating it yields CASSLTPGQGSPEAFF.

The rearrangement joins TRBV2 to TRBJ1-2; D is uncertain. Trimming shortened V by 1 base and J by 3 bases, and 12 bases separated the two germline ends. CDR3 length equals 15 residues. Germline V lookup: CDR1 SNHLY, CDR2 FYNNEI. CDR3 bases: TGTGCCAGCAGTGAAGTCGCCAACTTGGACTATGGCTACACCTTC. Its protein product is CASSEVANLDYGYTF.

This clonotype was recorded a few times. Here the CDR3 DNA reads TGTGCCAGCAGCGTTCCGGCGGCCGGGGGTGAGCAGTTCTTC. Translation gives CASSVPAAGGEQFF. The V gene is TRBV9, the J gene TRBJ2-1, with D possibly being TRBD2 (6 bases). The CDR3 extends over 14 amino acids. Trimming pared 2 bases from V and 9 bases from J, leaving 15 bases between. CDR1 is SGDLS and CDR2 is YYNGEE in the germline V gene.

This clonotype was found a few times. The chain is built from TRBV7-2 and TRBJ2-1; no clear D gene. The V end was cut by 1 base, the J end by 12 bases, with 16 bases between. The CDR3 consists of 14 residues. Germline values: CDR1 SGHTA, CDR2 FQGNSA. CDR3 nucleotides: TGTGCCAGCAGCTTAGAAAGAGTCCTTGTCTCGCAGTTCTTC. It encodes CASSLERVLVSQFF.